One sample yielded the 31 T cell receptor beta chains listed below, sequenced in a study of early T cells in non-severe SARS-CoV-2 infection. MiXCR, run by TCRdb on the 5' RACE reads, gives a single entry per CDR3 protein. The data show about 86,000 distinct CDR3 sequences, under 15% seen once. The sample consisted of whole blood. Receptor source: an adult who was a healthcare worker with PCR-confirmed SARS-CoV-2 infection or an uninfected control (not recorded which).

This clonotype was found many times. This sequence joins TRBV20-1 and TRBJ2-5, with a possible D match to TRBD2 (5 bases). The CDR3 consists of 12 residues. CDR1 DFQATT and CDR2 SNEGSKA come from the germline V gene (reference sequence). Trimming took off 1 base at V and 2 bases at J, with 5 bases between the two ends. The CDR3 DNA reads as TGCAGTGCTAGAGGCGGGCAAGAGACCCAGTACTTC. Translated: CSARGGQETQYF.

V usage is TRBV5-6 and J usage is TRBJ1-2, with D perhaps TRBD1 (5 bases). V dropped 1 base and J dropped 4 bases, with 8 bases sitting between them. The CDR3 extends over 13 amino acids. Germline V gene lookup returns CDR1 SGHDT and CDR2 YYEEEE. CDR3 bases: TGTGCCAGCAGCTTGCAGGGACTCTATGGCTACACCTTC. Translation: CASSLQGLYGYTF. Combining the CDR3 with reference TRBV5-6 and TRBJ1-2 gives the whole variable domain DAGVTQSPTHLIKTRGQQVTLRCSPKSGHDTVSWYQQALGQGPQFIFQYYEEEERQRGNFPDRFSGHQFPNYSSELNVNALLLGDSALYLCASSLQGLYGYTFGSGTRLTVV.

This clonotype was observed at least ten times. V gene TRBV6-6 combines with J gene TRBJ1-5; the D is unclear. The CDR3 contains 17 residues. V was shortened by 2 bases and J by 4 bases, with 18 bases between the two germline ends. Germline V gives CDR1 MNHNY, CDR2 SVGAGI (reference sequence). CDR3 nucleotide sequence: TGTGCCAGCAGTTACGGCCTTCAAGGGAAGGGAAATCAGCCCCAGCATTTT. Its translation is CASSYGLQGKGNQPQHF.

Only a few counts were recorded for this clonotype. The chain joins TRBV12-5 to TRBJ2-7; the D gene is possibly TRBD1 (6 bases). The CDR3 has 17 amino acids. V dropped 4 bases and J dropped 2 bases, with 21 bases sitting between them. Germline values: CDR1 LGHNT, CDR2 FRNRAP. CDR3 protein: CASGSPTNFRGAYEQYF. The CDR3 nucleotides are TGTGCTAGTGGTTCGCCAACCAATTTCAGGGGAGCCTACGAGCAGTACTTC.

CDR3 in amino acids: CASSFYDRTLSYEQYF. In DNA, the CDR3 is TGTGCCAGCAGTTTTTATGACAGGACCCTTTCCTACGAGCAGTACTTC. This chain links TRBV27 with TRBJ2-7; maybe TRBD1 (6 bases). The germline V and J ends were trimmed by 3 bases and 1 base, with 16 bases remaining between them. CDR3 length: 16 residues. Germline V gene sequence: CDR1 MNHEY, CDR2 SMNVEV (reference sequence).

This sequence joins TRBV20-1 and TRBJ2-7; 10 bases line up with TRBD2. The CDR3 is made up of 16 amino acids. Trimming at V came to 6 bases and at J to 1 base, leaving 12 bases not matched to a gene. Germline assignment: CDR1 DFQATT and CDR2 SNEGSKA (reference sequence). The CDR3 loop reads CSARRGTSVLSYEQYF. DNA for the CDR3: TGCAGTGCCCGACGAGGGACTAGCGTACTTTCCTACGAGCAGTACTTC.

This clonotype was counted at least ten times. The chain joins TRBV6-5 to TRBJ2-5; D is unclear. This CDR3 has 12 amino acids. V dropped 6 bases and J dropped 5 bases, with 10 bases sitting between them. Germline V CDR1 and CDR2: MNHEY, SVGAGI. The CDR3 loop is CASRRYGETQYF. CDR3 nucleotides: TGTGCCAGCAGAAGGTATGGGGAGACCCAGTACTTC.

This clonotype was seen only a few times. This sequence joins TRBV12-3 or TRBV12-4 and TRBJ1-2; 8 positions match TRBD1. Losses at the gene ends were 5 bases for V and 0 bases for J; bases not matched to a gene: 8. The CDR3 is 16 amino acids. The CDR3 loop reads CASSRDRPTTNYGYTF. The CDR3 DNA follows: TGTGCCAGCAGTCGGGACAGGCCCACTACTAACTATGGCTACACCTTC.

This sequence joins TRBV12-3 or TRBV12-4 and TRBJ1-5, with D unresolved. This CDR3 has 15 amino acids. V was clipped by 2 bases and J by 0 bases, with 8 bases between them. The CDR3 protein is CASSLSGYSNQPQHF. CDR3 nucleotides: TGTGCCAGCAGTTTATCTGGTTATAGCAATCAGCCCCAGCATTTT.

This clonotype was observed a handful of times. In DNA, the CDR3 is TGTGCCAGCAGCTTGGAGAACAGGGGATCTGACATTCAGTACTTC. It is translated as CASSLENRGSDIQYF. The V and J genes are TRBV5-5 and TRBJ2-4; 7 bases fit TRBD1. CDR1 is SGHKS and CDR2 is YYEKEE in the germline V gene (reference sequence). The CDR3 spans 15 residues. The V and J ends lost 0 bases and 8 bases, in that order; junction bases with no gene match: 8.

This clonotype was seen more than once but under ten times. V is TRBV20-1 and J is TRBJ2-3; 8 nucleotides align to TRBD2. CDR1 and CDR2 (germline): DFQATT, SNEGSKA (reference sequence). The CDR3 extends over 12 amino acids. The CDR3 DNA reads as TGCGGTCAGCGGGGGAACACAGATACGCAGTATTTT. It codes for CGQRGNTDTQYF.

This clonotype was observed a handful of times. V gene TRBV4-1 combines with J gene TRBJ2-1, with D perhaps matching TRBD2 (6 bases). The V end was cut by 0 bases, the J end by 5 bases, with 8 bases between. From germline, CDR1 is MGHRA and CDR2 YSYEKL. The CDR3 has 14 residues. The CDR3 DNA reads TGCGCCAGCAGCCAAGATGGCGGGGACAATGAGCAGTTCTTC. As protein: CASSQDGGDNEQFF.

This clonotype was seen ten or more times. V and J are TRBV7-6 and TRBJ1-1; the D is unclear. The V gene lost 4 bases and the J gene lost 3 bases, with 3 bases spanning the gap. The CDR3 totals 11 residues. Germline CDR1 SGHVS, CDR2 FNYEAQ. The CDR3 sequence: CASSSDTEAFF. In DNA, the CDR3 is TGTGCCAGCAGCTCGGACACTGAAGCTTTCTTT.

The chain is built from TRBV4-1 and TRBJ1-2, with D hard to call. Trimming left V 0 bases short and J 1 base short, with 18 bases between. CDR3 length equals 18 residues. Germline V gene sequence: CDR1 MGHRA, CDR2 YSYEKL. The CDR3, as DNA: TGCGCCAGCAGCCAAGATGGCAGGAATTATCTACTTAACTATGGCTACACCTTC. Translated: CASSQDGRNYLLNYGYTF.

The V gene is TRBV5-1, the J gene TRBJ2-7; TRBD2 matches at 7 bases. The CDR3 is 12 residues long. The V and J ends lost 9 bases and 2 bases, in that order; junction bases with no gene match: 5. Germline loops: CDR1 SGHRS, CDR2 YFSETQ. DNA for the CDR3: TGCGCCACCCGGGGGGAGACCTACGAGCAGTACTTC. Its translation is CATRGETYEQYF.

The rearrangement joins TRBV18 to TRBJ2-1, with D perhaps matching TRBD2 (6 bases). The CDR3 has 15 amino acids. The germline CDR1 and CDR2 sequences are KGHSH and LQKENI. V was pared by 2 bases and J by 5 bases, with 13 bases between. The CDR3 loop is CASSPSLALDNEQFF. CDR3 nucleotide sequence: TGTGCCAGCTCACCATCACTAGCCTTGGACAATGAGCAGTTCTTC.

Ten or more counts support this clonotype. The CDR3 loop reads CASSPGQPAQHF. The CDR3 DNA follows: TGTGCCAGCAGCCCGGGACAGCCGGCCCAGCATTTT. This chain joins TRBV14 and TRBJ1-5; 7 bases are a match to TRBD1. Germline V gene data show CDR1 as SGHDN and CDR2 as FVKESK. The trim removed 4 bases at V and 11 bases at J, leaving 5 bases unmatched. This CDR3 region has 12 residues.

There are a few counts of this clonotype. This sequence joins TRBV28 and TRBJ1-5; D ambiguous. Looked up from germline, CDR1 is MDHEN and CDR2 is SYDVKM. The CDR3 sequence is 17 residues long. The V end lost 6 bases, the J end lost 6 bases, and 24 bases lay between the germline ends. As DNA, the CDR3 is TGTGCCAGCAGCCCTCAACCCCGAAAGAGTGGAATTCAGCCCCAGCATTTT. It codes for CASSPQPRKSGIQPQHF.

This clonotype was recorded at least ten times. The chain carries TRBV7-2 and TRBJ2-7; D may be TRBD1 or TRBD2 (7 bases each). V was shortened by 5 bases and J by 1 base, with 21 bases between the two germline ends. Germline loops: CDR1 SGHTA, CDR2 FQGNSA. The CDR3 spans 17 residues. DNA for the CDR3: TGTGCCAGCAGCCCCAACCCAGGGGGGGCTCCTTCCTACGAGCAGTACTTC. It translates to CASSPNPGGAPSYEQYF.

CDR3 sequence reads: CASSTRITNTGELFF. CDR3 coding DNA: TGTGCCAGCAGCACACGGATCACGAACACCGGGGAGCTGTTTTTT. V gene TRBV14 combines with J gene TRBJ2-2, with D hard to call. The CDR3 covers 15 residues. V was pared by 5 bases and J by 0 bases, with 10 bases between. In germline, CDR1 is SGHDN, CDR2 FVKESK.

The CDR3 DNA is TGCAGCGGCTCTACAGGGACCCTAAACACTGAAGCTTTCTTT. It is translated as CSGSTGTLNTEAFF. The chain carries TRBV29-1 and TRBJ1-1; perhaps TRBD1 as D (6 bases). The germline CDR1 and CDR2 sequences are SQVTM and ANQGSEA. This CDR3 has 14 residues. V lost 7 bases, J lost 2 bases, and 17 bases lay in between.

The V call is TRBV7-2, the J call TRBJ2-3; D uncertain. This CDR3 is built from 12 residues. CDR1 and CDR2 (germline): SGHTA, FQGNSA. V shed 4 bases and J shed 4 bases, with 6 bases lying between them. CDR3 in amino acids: CASSSRPDTQYF. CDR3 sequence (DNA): TGTGCCAGCAGCTCCAGACCAGATACGCAGTATTTT.

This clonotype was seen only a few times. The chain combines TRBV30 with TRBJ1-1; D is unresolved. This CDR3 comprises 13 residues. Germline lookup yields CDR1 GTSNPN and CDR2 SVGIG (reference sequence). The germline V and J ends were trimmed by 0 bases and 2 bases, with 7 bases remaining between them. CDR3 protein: CAWSVTSNTEAFF. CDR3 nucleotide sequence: TGTGCCTGGAGTGTCACTTCAAACACTGAAGCTTTCTTT. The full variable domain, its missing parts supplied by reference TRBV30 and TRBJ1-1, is SQTIHQWPATLVQPVGSPLSLECTVEGTSNPNLYWYRQAAGRGLQLLFYSVGIGQISSEVPQNLSASRPQDRQFILSSKKLLLSDSGFYLCAWSVTSNTEAFFGQGTRLTVV.

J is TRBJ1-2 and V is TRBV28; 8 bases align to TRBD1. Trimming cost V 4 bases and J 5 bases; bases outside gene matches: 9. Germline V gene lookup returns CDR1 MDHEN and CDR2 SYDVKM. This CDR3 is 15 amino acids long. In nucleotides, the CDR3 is TGTGCCAGCAGTTCTAACAGGGGGGCTGCGTATGGCTACACCTTC. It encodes CASSSNRGAAYGYTF.

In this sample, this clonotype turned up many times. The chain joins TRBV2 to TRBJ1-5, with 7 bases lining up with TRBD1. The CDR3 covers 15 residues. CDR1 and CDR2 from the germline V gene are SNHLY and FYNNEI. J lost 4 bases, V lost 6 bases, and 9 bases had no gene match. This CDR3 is CASRVYRGANQPQHF. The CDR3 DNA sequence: TGTGCCAGCAGGGTTTACAGGGGCGCGAATCAGCCCCAGCATTTT.

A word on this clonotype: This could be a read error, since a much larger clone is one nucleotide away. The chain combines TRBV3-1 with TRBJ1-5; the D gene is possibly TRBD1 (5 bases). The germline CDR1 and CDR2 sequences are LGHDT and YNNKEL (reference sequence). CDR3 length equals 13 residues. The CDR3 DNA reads TGTGCCAGCAGCCGGGGGACCCGACAGCCCCAGCGTTTT. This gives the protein CASSRGTRQPQRF.

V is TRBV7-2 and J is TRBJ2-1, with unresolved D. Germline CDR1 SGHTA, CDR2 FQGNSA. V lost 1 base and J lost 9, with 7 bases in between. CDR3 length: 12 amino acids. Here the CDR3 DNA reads TGTGCCAGCAGCTTAGAGTATCGTGAGCAGTTCTTC. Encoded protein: CASSLEYREQFF. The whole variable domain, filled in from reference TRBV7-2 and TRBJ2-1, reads GAGVSQSPSNKVTEKGKDVELRCDPISGHTALYWYRQSLGQGLEFLIYFQGNSAPDKSGLPSDRFSAERTGGSVSTLTIQRTQQEDSAVYLCASSLEYREQFFGPGTRLTVL.

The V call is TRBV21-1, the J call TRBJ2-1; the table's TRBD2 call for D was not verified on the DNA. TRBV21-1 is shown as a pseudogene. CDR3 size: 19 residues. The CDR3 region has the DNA TGTGCCAGCAGCTCCAAGGGGACTAGCGGGAGTGAAGGCCACAATGAGCAGTTCTTC. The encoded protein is CASSSKGTSGSEGHNEQFF.

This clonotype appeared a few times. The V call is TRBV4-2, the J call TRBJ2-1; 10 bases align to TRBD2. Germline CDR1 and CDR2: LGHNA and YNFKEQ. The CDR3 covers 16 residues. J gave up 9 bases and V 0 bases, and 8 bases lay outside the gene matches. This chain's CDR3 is CASSQERPSGSIEQFF. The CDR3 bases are TGTGCCAGCAGCCAAGAACGGCCTAGCGGGAGTATTGAGCAGTTCTTC.

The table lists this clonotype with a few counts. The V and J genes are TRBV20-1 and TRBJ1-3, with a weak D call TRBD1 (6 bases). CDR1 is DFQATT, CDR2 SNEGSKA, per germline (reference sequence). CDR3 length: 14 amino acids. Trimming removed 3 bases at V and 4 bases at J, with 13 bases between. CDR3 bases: TGCAGTGCTAGCCCGGGACATTGGGGAAACACCATATATTTT. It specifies CSASPGHWGNTIYF.

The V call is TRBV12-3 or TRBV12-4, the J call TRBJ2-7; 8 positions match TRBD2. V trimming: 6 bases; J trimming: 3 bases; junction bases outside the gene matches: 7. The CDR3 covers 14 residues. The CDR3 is CASSPGLGGYEQYF. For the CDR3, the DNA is TGTGCCAGCAGCCCGGGACTAGGGGGCTACGAGCAGTACTTC.